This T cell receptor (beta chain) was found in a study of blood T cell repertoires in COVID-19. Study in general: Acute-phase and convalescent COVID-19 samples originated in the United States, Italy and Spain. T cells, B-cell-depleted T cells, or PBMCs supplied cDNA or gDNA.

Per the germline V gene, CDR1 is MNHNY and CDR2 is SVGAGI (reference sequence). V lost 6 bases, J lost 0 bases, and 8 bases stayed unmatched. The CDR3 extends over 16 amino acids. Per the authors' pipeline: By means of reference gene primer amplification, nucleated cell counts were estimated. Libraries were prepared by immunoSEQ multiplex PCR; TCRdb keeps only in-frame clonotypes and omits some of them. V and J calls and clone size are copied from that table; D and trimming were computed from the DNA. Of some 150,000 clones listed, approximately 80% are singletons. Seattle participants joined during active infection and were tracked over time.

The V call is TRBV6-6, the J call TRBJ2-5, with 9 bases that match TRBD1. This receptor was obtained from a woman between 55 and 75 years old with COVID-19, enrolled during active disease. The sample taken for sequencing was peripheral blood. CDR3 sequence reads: CASSRYGQGHQETQYF. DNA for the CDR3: TGTGCCAGCAGCCGATACGGACAGGGGCACCAAGAGACCCAGTACTTC.